The clone carrying this TCR beta chain has only one observation. The sample is drawn from a study of shared clonotypes between healthy human individuals. The CDR3 is 14 amino acids. Germline V gene data show CDR1 as MNHEY and CDR2 as SMNVEV (reference sequence). V was cut by 8 bases and J by 16 bases, with 27 bases left in between. Splitting the CD4+ cells yielded a CD45RA+ naive subset and a CD45RA-negative memory subset. The protocol was immunoSEQ multiplex PCR, while the TCRdb copy is restricted to in-frame clones and leaves out a portion. The profile shows 2 million to 2.5 million clones, 80% to 95% of them singletons.

The sequence was obtained from a man younger than 35 in good health. Some clones in this sample may be carry-over from other donors' samples. The chain is built from TRBV27 and TRBJ2-1; the D call may be TRBD1 or TRBD2 (5 bases each). Source material: naive CD4+ T cells from PBMCs. Subset described: CD45RA+ positively selected. CDR3 amino acids: CASRGVNEGPRSFF. The CDR3, as DNA: TGTGCCAGCCGAGGAGTGAATGAGGGGCCCCGATCATTCTTC.